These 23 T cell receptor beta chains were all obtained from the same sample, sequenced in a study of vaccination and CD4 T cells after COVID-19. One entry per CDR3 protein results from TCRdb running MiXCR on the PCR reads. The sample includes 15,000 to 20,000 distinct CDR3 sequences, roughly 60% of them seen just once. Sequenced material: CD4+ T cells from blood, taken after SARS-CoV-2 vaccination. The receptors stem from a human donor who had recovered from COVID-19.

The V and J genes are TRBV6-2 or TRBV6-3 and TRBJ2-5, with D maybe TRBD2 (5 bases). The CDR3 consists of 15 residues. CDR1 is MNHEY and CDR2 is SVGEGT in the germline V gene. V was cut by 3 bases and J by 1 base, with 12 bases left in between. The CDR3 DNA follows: TGTGCCAGCAGTTATACCGGGGTTCCCCAAGAGACCCAGTACTTC. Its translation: CASSYTGVPQETQYF.

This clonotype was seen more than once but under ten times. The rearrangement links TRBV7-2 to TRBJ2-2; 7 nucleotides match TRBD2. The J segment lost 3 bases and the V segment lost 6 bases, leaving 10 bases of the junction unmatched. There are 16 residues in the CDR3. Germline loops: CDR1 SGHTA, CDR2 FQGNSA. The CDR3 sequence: CASRSWGGSDTGELFF. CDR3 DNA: TGTGCCAGCAGATCTTGGGGCGGGAGTGACACCGGGGAGCTGTTTTTT.

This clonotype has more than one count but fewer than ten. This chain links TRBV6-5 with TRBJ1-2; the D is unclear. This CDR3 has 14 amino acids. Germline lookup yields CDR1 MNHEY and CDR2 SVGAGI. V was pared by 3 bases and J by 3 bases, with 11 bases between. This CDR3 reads CASSYEGLDYGYTF. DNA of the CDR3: TGTGCCAGCAGTTATGAAGGGTTGGACTATGGCTACACCTTC.

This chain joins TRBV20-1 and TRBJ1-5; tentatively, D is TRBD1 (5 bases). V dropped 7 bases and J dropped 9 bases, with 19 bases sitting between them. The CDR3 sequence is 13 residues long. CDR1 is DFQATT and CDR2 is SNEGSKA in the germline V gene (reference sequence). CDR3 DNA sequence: TGCAGTGTAGGCTCGGGGCCGCGGGGGCCCCAGCATTTT. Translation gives CSVGSGPRGPQHF.

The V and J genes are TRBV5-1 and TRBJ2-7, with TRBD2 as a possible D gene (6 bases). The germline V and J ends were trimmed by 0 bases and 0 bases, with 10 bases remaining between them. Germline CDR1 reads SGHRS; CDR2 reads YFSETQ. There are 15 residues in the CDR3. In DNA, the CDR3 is TGCGCCAGCAGCTTGGTTCCGGGGGACTCCTACGAGCAGTACTTC. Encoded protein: CASSLVPGDSYEQYF. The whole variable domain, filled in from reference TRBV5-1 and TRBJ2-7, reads KAGVTQTPRYLIKTRGQQVTLSCSPISGHRSVSWYQQTPGQGLQFLFEYFSETQRNKGNFPGRFSGRQFSNSRSEMNVSTLELGDSALYLCASSLVPGDSYEQYFGPGTRLTVT.

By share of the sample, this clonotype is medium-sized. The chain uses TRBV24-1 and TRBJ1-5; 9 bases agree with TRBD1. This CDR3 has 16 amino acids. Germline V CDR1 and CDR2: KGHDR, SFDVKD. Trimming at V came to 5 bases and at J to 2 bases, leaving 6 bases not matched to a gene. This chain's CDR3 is CATSVSGQGGNQPQHF. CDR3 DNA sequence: TGTGCCACCAGTGTTTCGGGACAGGGCGGCAATCAGCCCCAGCATTTT.

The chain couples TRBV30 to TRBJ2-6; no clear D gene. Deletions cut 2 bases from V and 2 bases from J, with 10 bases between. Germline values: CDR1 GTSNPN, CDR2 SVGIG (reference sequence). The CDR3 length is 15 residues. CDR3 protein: CAWSFIRAGANVLTF. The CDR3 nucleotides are TGTGCCTGGAGTTTTATAAGGGCTGGGGCCAACGTCCTGACTTTC.

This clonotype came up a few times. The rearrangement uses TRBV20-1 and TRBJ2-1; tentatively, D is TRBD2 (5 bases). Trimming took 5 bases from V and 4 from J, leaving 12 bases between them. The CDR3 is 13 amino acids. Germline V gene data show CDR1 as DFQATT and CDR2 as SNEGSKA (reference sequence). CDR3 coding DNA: TGCAGTGCTGACTGGACTGGATACAATGAGCAGTTCTTC. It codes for CSADWTGYNEQFF.

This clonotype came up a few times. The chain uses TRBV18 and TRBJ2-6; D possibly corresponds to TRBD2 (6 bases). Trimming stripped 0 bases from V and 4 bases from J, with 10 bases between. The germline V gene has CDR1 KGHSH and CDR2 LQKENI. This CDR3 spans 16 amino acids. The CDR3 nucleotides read TGTGCCAGCTCACCACCAGGAGGGGTCGGGGCCAACGTCCTGACTTTC. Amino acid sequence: CASSPPGGVGANVLTF.

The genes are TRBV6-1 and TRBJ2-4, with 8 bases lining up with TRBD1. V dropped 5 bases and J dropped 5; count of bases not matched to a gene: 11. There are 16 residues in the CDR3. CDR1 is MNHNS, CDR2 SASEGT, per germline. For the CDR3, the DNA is TGTGCCAGCAGTCATTCCTCCGGGACAGGTCAAAACATTCAGTACTTC. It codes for CASSHSSGTGQNIQYF.

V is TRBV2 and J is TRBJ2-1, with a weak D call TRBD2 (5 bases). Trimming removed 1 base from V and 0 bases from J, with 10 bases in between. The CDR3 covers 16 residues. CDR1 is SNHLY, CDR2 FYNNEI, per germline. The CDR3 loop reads CASSEGLGSSYNEQFF. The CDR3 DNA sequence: TGTGCCAGCAGTGAAGGCCTAGGGAGCTCCTACAATGAGCAGTTCTTC. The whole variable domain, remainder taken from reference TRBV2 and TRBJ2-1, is EPEVTQTPSHQVTQMGQEVILRCVPISNHLYFYWYRQILGQKVEFLVSFYNNEISEKSEIFDDQFSVERPDGSNFTLKIRSTKLEDSAMYFCASSEGLGSSYNEQFFGPGTRLTVL.

Here the CDR3 reads CASSLARVGETQYF. CDR3 DNA: TGTGCCAGCAGCTTAGCGCGGGTGGGGGAGACCCAGTACTTC. The V call is TRBV7-2, the J call TRBJ2-5, with D tentatively TRBD2 (5 bases). The germline gives CDR1 SGHTA, CDR2 FQGNSA. The CDR3 is made up of 14 amino acids. V shed 0 bases and J shed 5 bases, with 10 bases lying between them.

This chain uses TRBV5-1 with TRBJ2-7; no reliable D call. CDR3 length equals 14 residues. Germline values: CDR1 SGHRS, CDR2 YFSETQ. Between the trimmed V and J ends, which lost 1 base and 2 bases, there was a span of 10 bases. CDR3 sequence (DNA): TGCGCCAGCAGCTTGATCCCCGGAACCTACGAGCAGTACTTC. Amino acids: CASSLIPGTYEQYF.

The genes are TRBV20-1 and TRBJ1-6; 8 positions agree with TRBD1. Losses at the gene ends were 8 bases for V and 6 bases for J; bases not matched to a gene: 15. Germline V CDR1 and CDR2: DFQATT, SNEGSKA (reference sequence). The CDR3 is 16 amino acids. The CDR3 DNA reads TGCAGTCTGACAGGGGCCGCAATGGTCGGTAATTCACCCCTCCACTTT. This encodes CSLTGAAMVGNSPLHF.

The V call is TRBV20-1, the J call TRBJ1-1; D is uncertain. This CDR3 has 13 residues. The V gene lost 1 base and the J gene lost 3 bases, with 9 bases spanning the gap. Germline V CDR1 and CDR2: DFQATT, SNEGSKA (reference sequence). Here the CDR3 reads CSARGHVDTEAFF. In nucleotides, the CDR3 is TGCAGTGCTAGAGGGCACGTGGACACTGAAGCTTTCTTT.

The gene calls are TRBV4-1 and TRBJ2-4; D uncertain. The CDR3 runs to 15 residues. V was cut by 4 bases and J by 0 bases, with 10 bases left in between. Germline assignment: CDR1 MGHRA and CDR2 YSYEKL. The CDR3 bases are TGCGCCAGCAGCCCTGCTGGTCTAGCCAAAAACATTCAGTACTTC. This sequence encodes CASSPAGLAKNIQYF.

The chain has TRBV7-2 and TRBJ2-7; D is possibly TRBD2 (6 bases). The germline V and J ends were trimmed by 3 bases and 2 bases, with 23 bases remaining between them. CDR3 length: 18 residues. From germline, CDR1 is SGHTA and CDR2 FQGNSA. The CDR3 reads CASSFRHTTSSRPYEQYF. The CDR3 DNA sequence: TGTGCCAGCAGCTTTCGACATACTACTAGCAGTAGGCCCTACGAGCAGTACTTC. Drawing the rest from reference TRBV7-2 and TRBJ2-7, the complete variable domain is GAGVSQSPSNKVTEKGKDVELRCDPISGHTALYWYRQSLGQGLEFLIYFQGNSAPDKSGLPSDRFSAERTGGSVSTLTIQRTQQEDSAVYLCASSFRHTTSSRPYEQYFGPGTRLTVT.

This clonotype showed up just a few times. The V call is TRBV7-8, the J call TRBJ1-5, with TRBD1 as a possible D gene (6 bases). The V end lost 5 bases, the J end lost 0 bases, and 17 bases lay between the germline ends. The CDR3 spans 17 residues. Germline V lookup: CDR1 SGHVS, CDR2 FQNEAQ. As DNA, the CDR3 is TGTGCCAGCAGCGCCCAAACAGGGTGGGTTAGCAATCAGCCCCAGCATTTT. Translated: CASSAQTGWVSNQPQHF.

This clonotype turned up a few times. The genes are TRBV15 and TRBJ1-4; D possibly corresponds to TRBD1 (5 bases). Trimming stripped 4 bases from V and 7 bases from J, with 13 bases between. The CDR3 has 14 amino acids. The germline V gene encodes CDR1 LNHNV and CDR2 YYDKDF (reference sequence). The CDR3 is CATSTPRGGEKLFF. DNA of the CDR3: TGTGCCACCAGCACGCCACGGGGCGGTGAAAAACTGTTTTTT.

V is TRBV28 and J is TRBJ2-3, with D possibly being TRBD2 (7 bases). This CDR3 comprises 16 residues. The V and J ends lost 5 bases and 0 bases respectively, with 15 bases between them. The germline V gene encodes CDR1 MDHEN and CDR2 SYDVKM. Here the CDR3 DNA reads TGTGCCAGCAGTGCCTCGGGGGGCGGGAGCACAGATACGCAGTATTTT. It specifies CASSASGGGSTDTQYF.

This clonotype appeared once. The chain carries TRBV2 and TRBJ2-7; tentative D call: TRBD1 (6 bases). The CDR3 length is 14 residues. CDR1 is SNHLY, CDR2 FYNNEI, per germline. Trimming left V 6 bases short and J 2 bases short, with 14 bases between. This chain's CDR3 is CASRSSGHAYEQYF. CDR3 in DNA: TGTGCCAGCAGATCTTCGGGACACGCCTACGAGCAGTACTTC.

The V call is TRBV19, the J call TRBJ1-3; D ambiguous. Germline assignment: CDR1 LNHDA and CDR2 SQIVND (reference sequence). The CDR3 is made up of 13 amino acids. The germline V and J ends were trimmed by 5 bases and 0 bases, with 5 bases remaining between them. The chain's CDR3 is CASSRLSGNTIYF. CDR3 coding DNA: TGTGCCAGTAGTCGTCTCTCTGGAAACACCATATATTTT.

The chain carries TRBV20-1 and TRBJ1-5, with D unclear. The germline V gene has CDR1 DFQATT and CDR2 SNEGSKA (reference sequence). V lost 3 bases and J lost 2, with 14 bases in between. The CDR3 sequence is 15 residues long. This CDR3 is CSASIPGEGNQPQHF. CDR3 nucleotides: TGCAGTGCTAGTATCCCAGGAGAAGGCAATCAGCCCCAGCATTTT.